Detailed here is one T cell receptor beta chain. This sample stems from a study of cytomegalovirus exposure and HLA in healthy donors. 60 Vbeta and 13 Jbeta primers were used in PCR. Clones were sequenced by immunoSEQ multiplex PCR, and TCRdb holds only the in-frame ones, with some missing. The table lists 90,000 to 120,000 clones, 82% of them singletons. CDR3 size: 16 residues. Germline CDR1 and CDR2: MDHEN and SYDVKM. V shed 3 bases and J shed 0 bases, with 12 bases lying between them. The clonotype was recovered from a young man in good health and CMV-seropositive. The V gene is TRBV28, the J gene TRBJ2-4, with TRBD1 as a possible D gene (6 bases). Material: PBMCs. CDR3 DNA: TGTGCCAGCAGTTTGGGGACAAGCCTAGCCAAAAACATTCAGTACTTC. It yields the protein CASSLGTSLAKNIQYF.